The source of this T cell receptor (beta chain) is a study of spatial heterogeneity in lung cancer. The wider study: Follow-up PBMC specimens underwent sequencing when available; their median timing was roughly two years after resection. Averaged across combinations, each unique TCR and UMI pairing appeared more than ten times in raw reads, which were uncorrected. Detected sequences consistently included more beta-chain ones than alpha-chain ones.

Time point denoted: blood at routine non-recurrence follow-up after resection. Material for sequencing was whole RNA from tumor, nontumor lung or frozen PBMC, left unsorted. This clonotype was seen more than once but under ten times. CDR1 is DFQATT, CDR2 SNEGSKA, per germline (reference sequence). Trimming pared 0 bases from V and 1 base from J, leaving 10 bases between. The CDR3 length is 15 residues. Unique molecular identifiers tagged every individual TCR cDNA molecule. From the 5' RACE reads, TCRdb called clonotypes with MiXCR, one entry per CDR3 protein. The sample has fewer than 60,000 distinct CDR3 sequences, under 8% seen once; the top ten hold around 36%.

The TCR sequence derives from a female donor with early-stage non-small cell lung cancer. The chain uses TRBV20-1 and TRBJ2-4, with no clear D. The material was PBMCs, obtained at follow-up. DNA of the CDR3: TGCAGTGCTAGAGATTTCGCCCAGGCCAAAAACATTCAGTACTTC. Amino acid sequence: CSARDFAQAKNIQYF.